This TCR beta chain was retrieved from a study of T cells in Graves' hyperthyroidism and ophthalmopathy. This clonotype was detected ten times or more. The TCR beta CDR3 regions underwent amplification using RNA transcripts as the source. The primer set for the first-round RT-PCR of the TCR CDR3 was HTBI. TCRdb processed the multiplex PCR reads anew with MiXCR; each CDR3 protein has one entry. The sample lists hundreds of thousands of distinct CDR3 sequences, roughly 14% occurring once. This TCR was recovered from a woman between 35 and 50 years old with Graves' ophthalmopathy. The sequencing input was blood.

The CDR3 here is CASSLERTGVDQPQHF. The CDR3 nucleotides read TGTGCCAGCAGCTTAGAGCGGACAGGGGTCGATCAGCCCCAGCATTTT. The J gene is TRBJ1-5, the V gene TRBV11-2; 9 bases align to TRBD1. Germline CDR1 reads SGHAT; CDR2 reads FQNNGV. V was pared by 0 bases and J by 5 bases, with 5 bases of the junction left unmatched. The CDR3 runs 16 residues.